The clone carrying this T cell receptor beta chain was recorded a few times. Recruitment covered fewer than 25 US areas and drew participants whose ages spanned roughly 18 to 100 years. Only in-frame clones appear in the TCRdb table, and some are missing; sequencing was by immunoSEQ multiplex PCR. The sample includes around 360,000 clones, about 87% of them seen just once. The sample is drawn from a study of blood T cell repertoires in COVID-19. Looking at the study overall: COVID-19 samples from acute and convalescent phases originated in the United States, Italy and Spain. T cells, B-cell-depleted T cells, or PBMCs supplied cDNA or gDNA.

The sequencing sample was made of PBMCs or T cells enriched from blood (not recorded which). The sequence came from a man aged 35-49 years in a cohort exposed to, infected with or recovered from COVID-19 (not recorded which).

The CDR3 DNA is TGTGCCAGCAGCTTGGGGCTAGCGGGGATTACTATGAACACTGAAGCTTTCTTT. The encoded protein is CASSLGLAGITMNTEAFF. The J gene is TRBJ1-1, the V gene TRBV5-4; no clear D gene. Between the trimmed V and J ends, which lost 0 bases and 0 bases, there was a span of 18 bases. CDR1 and CDR2 from the germline V gene are SGHNT and YYREEE (reference sequence). This CDR3 has 18 residues.